This T cell receptor beta chain was captured in a study of identical twins. Healthy Caucasians alone served as donors. Template switching supplied a universal primer site; unique molecular identifiers were carried on the cDNA. TCRdb reprocessed the 5' RACE reads with MiXCR, giving one entry per CDR3 protein. The data hold under 900,000 distinct CDR3 sequences, with over 9% observed a single time. This clonotype was counted only a few times. The target antigen is unknown. Study-wide results and caveats: Cross-sectional statistical analysis, not tracking of the same donors, underpinned the conclusions.

Trimming cost V 2 bases and J 3 bases, with 14 bases left between them. The CDR3 extends over 16 amino acids. These data were likewise used in another study, on yellow fever vaccine responses in identical twins. This second study says: A vaccine T cell response that seemed partly convergent and partly personalized was reported in twins.

Material for sequencing was PBMCs. V is TRBV12-3 or TRBV12-4 and J is TRBJ1-5, with D perhaps matching TRBD1 (6 bases). The origin of this receptor is a woman aged 18-29 years in good health. The CDR3 coding sequence is TGTGCCAGCAGTTTAATTGGCAGGGGCCCCAATCAGCCCCAGCATTTT. Its protein is CASSLIGRGPNQPQHF.